Each of the 29 T cell receptor beta chains below was sequenced from the same sample in a study of T cell changes during pregnancy in multiple sclerosis. TCRdb keeps only in-frame clones here, not all; method: immunoSEQ multiplex PCR. The data show about 93,000 clones, roughly 92% seen once. The sequencing used peripheral blood, collected after pregnancy. The receptors were sampled from a female donor with multiple sclerosis, enrolled in a pregnancy study.

This clone came up once. The J gene is TRBJ2-3, the V gene TRBV5-6, with TRBD2 matching 11 bases. Trimming cost V 4 bases and J 8 bases; bases outside gene matches: 6. From germline, CDR1 is SGHDT and CDR2 YYEEEE. This CDR3 contains 14 residues. As DNA, the CDR3 is TGTGCCAGCAGCCCGACTAGCGGGGCTGGTACGCAGTATTTT. Amino acid sequence: CASSPTSGAGTQYF. Full variable domain (rest looked up from reference TRBV5-6 and TRBJ2-3): DAGVTQSPTHLIKTRGQQVTLRCSPKSGHDTVSWYQQALGQGPQFIFQYYEEEERQRGNFPDRFSGHQFPNYSSELNVNALLLGDSALYLCASSPTSGAGTQYFGPGTRLTVL.

This CDR3 reads CSVRQGPLNTEAFF. The CDR3 DNA is TGCAGCGTAAGACAGGGTCCCCTGAACACTGAAGCTTTCTTT. The V gene is TRBV29-1, the J gene TRBJ1-1, with TRBD1 matching 7 bases. Germline V gene data show CDR1 as SQVTM and CDR2 as ANQGSEA. This CDR3 region has 14 residues. Trimming removed 6 bases from V and 0 bases from J; junction bases left unmatched: 7.

The chain joins TRBV14 to TRBJ1-3, with 7 bases lining up with TRBD1. The V gene end was trimmed by 2 bases and the J gene end by 2 bases; junction bases not matched to a gene: 9. Germline V lookup: CDR1 SGHDN, CDR2 FVKESK. The CDR3 is 17 amino acids. CDR3 DNA: TGTGCCAGCAGCCAATATGAGTTCCAGGGGGCTGGAAACACCATATATTTT. Its translation is CASSQYEFQGAGNTIYF. Full variable domain (outside the CDR3, taken from reference TRBV14 and TRBJ1-3): EAGVTQFPSHSVIEKGQTVTLRCDPISGHDNLYWYRRVMGKEIKFLLHFVKESKQDESGMPNNRFLAERTGGTYSTLKVQPAELEDSGVYFCASSQYEFQGAGNTIYFGEGSWLTVV.

The chain combines TRBV30 with TRBJ1-1; D unresolved. Trimming pared 3 bases from V and 3 bases from J, leaving 5 bases between. The germline V gene has CDR1 GTSNPN and CDR2 SVGIG (reference sequence). This CDR3 is 11 amino acids long. This CDR3 is CAWRRDTEAFF. CDR3 nucleotide sequence: TGTGCCTGGAGACGGGACACTGAAGCTTTCTTT.

The chain couples TRBV18 to TRBJ1-5, with D possibly being TRBD1 (6 bases). The length of the CDR3 is 15 residues. CDR1 and CDR2 (germline): KGHSH, LQKENI. V was trimmed by 3 bases and J by 3 bases, leaving 12 bases between them. This CDR3 reads CASSPNRVANQPQHF. The CDR3 nucleotides read TGTGCCAGCTCACCGAACAGGGTGGCCAATCAGCCCCAGCATTTT.

CDR3 sequence (DNA): TGCGCCAGCAGCTTGGCCGAACCCAGGCTGAGGGCATATAGCAATCAGCCCCAGCATTTT. Its translation: CASSLAEPRLRAYSNQPQHF. The chain combines TRBV5-1 with TRBJ1-5; no definite D call. Germline CDR1 is SGHRS and CDR2 is YFSETQ. Between the trimmed V and J ends, which lost 0 bases and 0 bases, there was a span of 22 bases. The CDR3 has 20 amino acids.

The chain carries TRBV5-3 and TRBJ2-2, with 10 bases that match TRBD2. TRBV5-3 is filed as an ORF, its function uncertain. The CDR3 is made up of 16 amino acids. V dropped 0 bases and J dropped 2; count of bases not matched to a gene: 1. The CDR3 DNA reads TGTGCCAGAAGCTTGGGACTAGCGGGCAACACCGGGGAGCTGTTTTTT. Encoded protein: CARSLGLAGNTGELFF.

This chain connects TRBV19 to TRBJ2-1; the D gene is possibly TRBD1 (6 bases). CDR1 and CDR2 (germline): LNHDA, SQIVND (reference sequence). There are 15 residues in the CDR3. Trimming pared 3 bases from V and 10 bases from J, leaving 19 bases between. The DNA for the CDR3 is TGTGCCAGTAGTATTTGGGCACCTCAGGGGAAAGAGCAGTTCTTC. Amino acids: CASSIWAPQGKEQFF.

The chain carries TRBV19 and TRBJ2-7; 8 nucleotides match TRBD1. With 5 bases clipped from V and 4 bases from J, the junction kept 13 bases outside the gene matches. There are 16 residues in the CDR3. CDR1 LNHDA and CDR2 SQIVND come from the germline V gene (reference sequence). The CDR3 coding sequence is TGTGCCAGTAGTTCACTCCCGGGACAGGCACAATACGAGCAGTACTTC. Translated: CASSSLPGQAQYEQYF.

The chain joins TRBV12-5 to TRBJ1-5; TRBD1 matches 12 bases. V gave up 6 bases and J gave up 5 bases; unmatched junction bases: 5. The CDR3 has 15 amino acids. The V gene's germline CDR1 is LGHNT and CDR2 FRNRAP. CDR3 bases: TGTGCTAGTGGCCGCGGGACAGGGGGCGATCAGCCCCAGCATTTT. It translates to CASGRGTGGDQPQHF.

This chain joins TRBV7-2 and TRBJ2-7; 7 bases are a match to TRBD1. Germline CDR1 reads SGHTA; CDR2 reads FQGNSA. The CDR3 has 14 residues. V dropped 1 base and J dropped 6; count of bases not matched to a gene: 6. The CDR3 nucleotides read TGTGCCAGCAGCTTAGTGGGACAGAGTACCGAGCAGTACTTC. Its translation is CASSLVGQSTEQYF.

The chain couples TRBV9 to TRBJ2-3; the D gene is possibly TRBD1 (6 bases). V lost 4 bases and J 0 bases, leaving 12 bases between the germline ends. CDR3 length: 15 residues. Germline CDR1 reads SGDLS; CDR2 reads YYNGEE. CDR3 region: CASSSQGYSTDTQYF. The CDR3 coding sequence is TGTGCCAGCAGCTCCCAGGGGTATAGCACAGATACGCAGTATTTT.

The rearrangement links TRBV5-1 to TRBJ2-5; TRBD2 aligns across 7 bases. Germline loops: CDR1 SGHRS, CDR2 YFSETQ. After removal of 2 bases from V and 5 bases from J, the junction contained 6 bases not matched to a gene. The CDR3 spans 14 residues. The CDR3 reads CASSFRGEGETQYF. In DNA form, the CDR3 reads TGCGCCAGCAGCTTCCGAGGGGAGGGGGAGACCCAGTACTTC.

The chain combines TRBV14 with TRBJ2-5, with D uncertain. This CDR3 is built from 15 residues. Germline CDR1 is SGHDN and CDR2 is FVKESK. Trimming removed 6 bases from V and 3 bases from J, with 17 bases in between. The CDR3 DNA reads TGTGCCAGCAGTGATTCCCTCAGGATTAAAGAGACCCAGTACTTC. Protein: CASSDSLRIKETQYF.

The gene calls are TRBV5-1 and TRBJ1-6; TRBD1 agrees at 9 bases. V was clipped by 5 bases and J by 9 bases; unmatched bases: 9. The CDR3 length is 15 residues. CDR1 is SGHRS and CDR2 is YFSETQ in the germline V gene. CDR3 sequence: CASRRDRENRSPLHF. The CDR3 bases are TGCGCCAGCAGGCGGGACAGGGAGAATCGTTCACCCCTCCACTTT.

The chain combines TRBV5-1 with TRBJ1-4; D unclear. Trimming shortened V by 2 bases and J by 6 bases, and 11 bases separated the two germline ends. The CDR3 totals 14 residues. The germline CDR1 and CDR2 sequences are SGHRS and YFSETQ. CDR3 in DNA: TGCGCCAGCAGCTTTAGCGGGATTGATGAAAAACTGTTTTTT. Translated: CASSFSGIDEKLFF.

CDR3 sequence reads: CASSPPSTSRTLYF. In DNA, the CDR3 is TGTGCCAGCTCACCTCCTTCCACTAGCCGCACTCTGTATTTT. The chain is built from TRBV18 and TRBJ2-3, with D possibly matching TRBD2 (6 bases). CDR1 and CDR2 (germline): KGHSH, LQKENI. The CDR3 is 14 amino acids. Trimming pared 3 bases from V and 14 bases from J, leaving 21 bases between.

A single count supports this clone. V gene TRBV2 combines with J gene TRBJ2-2; 7 positions agree with TRBD1. V lost 7 bases, J lost 4 bases, and 12 bases stayed unmatched. CDR3 length equals 16 residues. Germline loops: CDR1 SNHLY, CDR2 FYNNEI. This CDR3 reads CASNTLPQGSTGELFF. The CDR3 DNA is TGTGCCAGCAACACCCTCCCACAGGGGAGCACCGGGGAGCTGTTTTTT.

The chain links TRBV6-6 to TRBJ2-1, with 11 nucleotides matching TRBD2. Germline V gives CDR1 MNHNY, CDR2 SVGAGI (reference sequence). The trim removed 4 bases at V and 10 bases at J, leaving 12 bases unmatched. This CDR3 comprises 16 residues. This chain's CDR3 is CASSLAGGRGQYEQFF. The CDR3 DNA sequence: TGTGCCAGCAGTTTAGCGGGAGGGCGTGGACAATACGAGCAGTTCTTC.

The rearrangement joins TRBV27 to TRBJ1-1; D gene unclear. CDR3 length equals 14 residues. With 4 bases removed from V and 1 base from J, the gap between germline ends came to 10 bases. Looked up from germline, CDR1 is MNHEY and CDR2 is SMNVEV (reference sequence). The DNA of the CDR3 is TGTGCCAGCAGTTCAAAAACGCGGAACACTGAAGCTTTCTTT. It is translated as CASSSKTRNTEAFF.

This chain connects TRBV7-6 to TRBJ2-1, with D maybe TRBD1 (6 bases). CDR3 size: 13 residues. Between the trimmed V and J ends, which lost 3 bases and 6 bases, there was a span of 9 bases. The V gene's germline CDR1 is SGHVS and CDR2 FNYEAQ. CDR3 in DNA: TGTGCCAGCAGCTTTCCAGGGGCCAATGAGCAGTTCTTC. Protein: CASSFPGANEQFF. The full variable domain, completed using reference TRBV7-6 and TRBJ2-1, is GAGVSQSPRYKVTKRGQDVALRCDPISGHVSLYWYRQALGQGPEFLTYFNYEAQQDKSGLPNDRFSAERPEGSISTLTIQRTEQRDSAMYRCASSFPGANEQFFGPGTRLTVL.

The rearrangement uses TRBV5-1 and TRBJ2-5; 12 bases are a match to TRBD2. Germline CDR1 reads SGHRS; CDR2 reads YFSETQ. The CDR3 has 16 residues. J gave up 2 bases and V 2 bases, and 4 bases lay outside the gene matches. For the CDR3, the DNA is TGCGCCAGCAGCTTCTGGACTAGCGGGGAACAAGAGACCCAGTACTTC. It is translated as CASSFWTSGEQETQYF.

The chain uses TRBV12-5 and TRBJ1-1; TRBD1 matches 8 bases. Germline values: CDR1 LGHNT, CDR2 FRNRAP. Trimming took 5 bases from V and 0 from J; bases not matched to a gene: 14. The CDR3 is 18 residues long. CDR3: CASGDSGRGLIMNTEAFF. CDR3 nucleotide sequence: TGTGCTAGTGGTGACTCGGGCAGGGGGCTCATTATGAACACTGAAGCTTTCTTT.

This clone appeared a single time. Here the CDR3 reads CASSLPGQGAQPQHF. The CDR3 nucleotides are TGTGCCAGCAGTCTACCCGGGCAGGGGGCTCAGCCCCAGCATTTT. The gene calls are TRBV27 and TRBJ1-5, with 8 bases matching TRBD1. The CDR3 loop spans 15 amino acids. The V segment lost 5 bases and the J segment 6 bases; nucleotides outside the gene matches: 9. Germline CDR1 reads MNHEY; CDR2 reads SMNVEV (reference sequence).

The gene calls are TRBV5-1 and TRBJ2-4, with 9 bases that match TRBD2. With V trimmed by 3 bases and J by 8 bases, 21 bases remained unmatched. CDR3 length equals 19 residues. The germline V gene encodes CDR1 SGHRS and CDR2 YFSETQ. This CDR3 is CASSSRGIGLAGSNDIQYF. The DNA for the CDR3 is TGCGCCAGCAGCTCTCGCGGAATCGGGCTAGCGGGGAGTAACGACATTCAGTACTTC. Full variable domain (outside the CDR3, taken from reference TRBV5-1 and TRBJ2-4): KAGVTQTPRYLIKTRGQQVTLSCSPISGHRSVSWYQQTPGQGLQFLFEYFSETQRNKGNFPGRFSGRQFSNSRSEMNVSTLELGDSALYLCASSSRGIGLAGSNDIQYFGAGTRLSVL.

This chain uses TRBV11-2 with TRBJ2-3; the match to TRBD2 covers 7 bases. Germline loops: CDR1 SGHAT, CDR2 FQNNGV. Trimming cost V 6 bases and J 7 bases; bases outside gene matches: 10. The CDR3 is 14 amino acids. The CDR3 region has the DNA TGTGCCAGCAGTTCGACCGGGGAGGGAAATACGCAGTATTTT. It specifies CASSSTGEGNTQYF.

V usage is TRBV2 and J usage is TRBJ1-3, with no clear D. Germline V gene sequence: CDR1 SNHLY, CDR2 FYNNEI. The CDR3 loop spans 15 amino acids. V was trimmed by 0 bases and J by 4 bases, leaving 10 bases between them. CDR3 in amino acids: CASSEARVGGNTIYF. The CDR3 nucleotides read TGTGCCAGCAGTGAAGCCCGGGTAGGCGGAAACACCATATATTTT.

This chain links TRBV5-5 with TRBJ2-7; 8 bases fit TRBD1. Germline CDR1 is SGHKS and CDR2 is YYEKEE (reference sequence). The J segment lost 7 bases and the V segment lost 3 bases, leaving 6 bases of the junction unmatched. The CDR3 sequence is 13 residues long. CDR3 in DNA: TGTGCCAGCAGCTGGACAGGGATTGAAGAGCAGTACTTC. This gives the protein CASSWTGIEEQYF.

The V call is TRBV30, the J call TRBJ1-4, with D perhaps TRBD1 (6 bases). Germline lookup yields CDR1 GTSNPN and CDR2 SVGIG (reference sequence). The CDR3 covers 13 residues. V lost 5 bases to trimming and J lost 7 bases, with 14 bases between them. DNA of the CDR3: TGTGCCTGGCACCGAGGGGGTGTTGAAAAACTGTTTTTT. As protein: CAWHRGGVEKLFF.